The present entry profiles one TCR beta chain with its context. PCR amplification relied on 60 Vbeta primers (plus 13 Jbeta primers). The protocol was immunoSEQ multiplex PCR, while the TCRdb copy is restricted to in-frame clones and leaves out a portion. The sample lists approximately 150,000 clones, around 69% seen once, with about 1.3% in the top ten. This record belongs to a study of cytomegalovirus exposure and HLA in healthy donors. Study information: Counted in an early data release were approximately 85 million unique TCRs from HLA-typed donors.

The sequenced sample consisted of PBMCs. This TCR was recovered from a man in his fifties or sixties in good health and CMV-seronegative.

CDR3 nucleotides: TGCGCCAGCAGCCAAGATCCCCCAGGGGCGGCCACTGAAGCTTTCTTT. The encoded protein is CASSQDPPGAATEAFF. The chain employs TRBV4-3 and TRBJ1-1, with D perhaps matching TRBD1 (6 bases). This CDR3 has 16 amino acids. The V end was cut by 0 bases, the J end by 4 bases, with 15 bases between. From germline, CDR1 is LGHNA and CDR2 YSLEER.